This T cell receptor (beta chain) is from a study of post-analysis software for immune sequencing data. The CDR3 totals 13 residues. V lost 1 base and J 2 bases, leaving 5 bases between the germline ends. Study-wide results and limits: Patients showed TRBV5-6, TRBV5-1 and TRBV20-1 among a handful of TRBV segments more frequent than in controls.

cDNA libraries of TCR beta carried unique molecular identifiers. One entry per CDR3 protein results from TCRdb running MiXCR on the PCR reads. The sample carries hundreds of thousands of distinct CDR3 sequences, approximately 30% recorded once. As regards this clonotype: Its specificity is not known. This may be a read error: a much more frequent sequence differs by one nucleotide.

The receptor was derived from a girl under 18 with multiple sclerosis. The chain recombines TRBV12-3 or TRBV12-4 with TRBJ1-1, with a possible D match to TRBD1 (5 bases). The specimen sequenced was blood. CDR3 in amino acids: CASSLGDNTEAFF. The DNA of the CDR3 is TGTGCCAGCAGTTTAGGGGACAACACTGAAGCTTTCTTT.